This TCR delta chain originates from a study of Vδ1+ human thymocytes. The CDR3 covers 22 residues. Trimming at V came to 2 bases and at J to 0 bases, leaving 23 bases not matched to a gene. The germline CDR1 and CDR2 sequences are TSWWSYY and QGS. Study results and caveats: Donors shared many TRG clonotypes but few TRD clonotypes. Thymic TRG and TRD repertoires appeared highly polyclonal. The authors advised highly purified populations and single-cell validation.

The template was reverse-transcribed extracted RNA. CDR3 amplicons came from multiplex PCR with pooled V-gene forward and constant-region reverse primers. TCRdb re-called clones from the multiplex PCR reads using CATT. The repertoire holds about 50,000 delta-chain clones, with around 16% as singletons. This clone was detected only a few times. Antigen unknown. The TCR comes from a girl less than two years old who had congenital heart surgery. The J gene is TRDJ1, the V gene TRDV1; 8 bases are shared with TRDD3. Sequencing was carried out using Vdelta1+ gamma-delta thymocytes from the thymus. The subset is: FACS-sorted CD3+ TCRalphabeta- TCRVdelta1+ TCRVdelta2- thymocytes. CDR3 protein: CALGEGHCRKLGEPQYTDKLIF. CDR3 DNA: TGTGCTCTTGGGGAAGGCCATTGTCGTAAGCTGGGGGAACCTCAGTACACCGATAAACTCATCTTT.